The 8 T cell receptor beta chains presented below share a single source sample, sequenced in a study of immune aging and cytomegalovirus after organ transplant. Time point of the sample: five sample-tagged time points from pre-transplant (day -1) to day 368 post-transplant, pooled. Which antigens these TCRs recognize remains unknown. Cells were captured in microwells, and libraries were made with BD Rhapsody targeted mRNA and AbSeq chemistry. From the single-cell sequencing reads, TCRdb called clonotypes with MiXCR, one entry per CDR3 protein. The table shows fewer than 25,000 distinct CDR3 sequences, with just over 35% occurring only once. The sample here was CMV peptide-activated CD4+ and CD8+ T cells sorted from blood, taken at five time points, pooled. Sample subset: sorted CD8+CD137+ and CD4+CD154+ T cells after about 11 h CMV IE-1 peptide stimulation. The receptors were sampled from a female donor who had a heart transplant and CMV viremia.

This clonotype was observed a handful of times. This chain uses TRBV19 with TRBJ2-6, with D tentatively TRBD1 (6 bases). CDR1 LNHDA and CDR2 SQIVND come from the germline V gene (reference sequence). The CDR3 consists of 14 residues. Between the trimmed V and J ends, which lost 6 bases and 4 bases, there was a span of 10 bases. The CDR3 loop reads CASSLGAGANVLTF. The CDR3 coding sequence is TGTGCCAGTAGCCTGGGGGCCGGGGCCAACGTCCTGACTTTC.

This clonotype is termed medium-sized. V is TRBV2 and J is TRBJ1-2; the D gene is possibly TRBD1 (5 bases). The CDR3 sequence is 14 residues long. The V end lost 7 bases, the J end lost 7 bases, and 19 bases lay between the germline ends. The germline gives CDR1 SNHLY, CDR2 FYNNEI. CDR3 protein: CASKPLGDGFGYTF. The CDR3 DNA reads TGTGCCAGCAAACCGTTGGGGGACGGTTTTGGCTACACCTTC.

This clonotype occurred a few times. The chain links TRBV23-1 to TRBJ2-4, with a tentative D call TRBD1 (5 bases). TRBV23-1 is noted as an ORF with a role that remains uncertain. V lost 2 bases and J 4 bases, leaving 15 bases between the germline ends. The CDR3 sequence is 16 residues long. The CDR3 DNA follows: TGCGCCAGCAGTCAACCCCGGACAATCGAAAAAAACATTCAGTACTTC. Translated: CASSQPRTIEKNIQYF.

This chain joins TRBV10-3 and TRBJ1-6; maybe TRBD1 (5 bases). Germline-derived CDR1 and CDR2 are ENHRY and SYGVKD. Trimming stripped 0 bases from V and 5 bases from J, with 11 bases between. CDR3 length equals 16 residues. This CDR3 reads CAISESAGDHNSPLHF. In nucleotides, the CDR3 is TGTGCCATCAGTGAGTCTGCGGGGGATCATAATTCACCCCTCCACTTT.

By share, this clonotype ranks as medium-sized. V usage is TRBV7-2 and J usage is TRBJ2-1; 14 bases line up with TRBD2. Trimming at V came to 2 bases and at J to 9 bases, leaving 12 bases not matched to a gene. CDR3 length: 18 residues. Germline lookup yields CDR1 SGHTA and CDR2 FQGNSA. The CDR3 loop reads CASSLSYWTSGRFVEQFF. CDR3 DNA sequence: TGTGCCAGCAGCTTATCCTACTGGACTAGCGGGAGGTTCGTTGAGCAGTTCTTC.

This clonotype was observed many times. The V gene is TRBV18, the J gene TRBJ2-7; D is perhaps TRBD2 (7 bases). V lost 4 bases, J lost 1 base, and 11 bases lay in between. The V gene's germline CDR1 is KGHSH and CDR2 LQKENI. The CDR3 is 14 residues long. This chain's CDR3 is CASSQGGGSYEQYF. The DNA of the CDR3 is TGTGCCAGCTCACAAGGGGGGGGATCCTACGAGCAGTACTTC.

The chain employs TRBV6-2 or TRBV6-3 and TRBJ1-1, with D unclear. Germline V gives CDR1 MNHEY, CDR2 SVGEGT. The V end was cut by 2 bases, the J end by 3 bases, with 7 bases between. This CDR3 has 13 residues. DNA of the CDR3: TGTGCCAGCAGTTACAGGGATGACACTGAAGCTTTCTTT. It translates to CASSYRDDTEAFF.

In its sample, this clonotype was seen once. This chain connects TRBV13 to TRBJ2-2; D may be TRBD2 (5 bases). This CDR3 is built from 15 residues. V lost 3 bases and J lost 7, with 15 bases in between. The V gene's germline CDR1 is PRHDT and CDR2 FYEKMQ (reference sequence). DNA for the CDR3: TGTGCCAGCAGCTTCCACACGGGTGGAGGCGGGGAGCTGTTTTTT. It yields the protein CASSFHTGGGGELFF.